The next 7 T cell receptor beta chains were all read from a single sample in a study of CD8 T cells in acute hepatitis C reinfection. The method was immunoSEQ multiplex PCR; TCRdb's version includes in-frame clones alone and lacks a portion of them. The table has about 40,000 clones, approximately 85% seen once; the top ten hold roughly 9.8%. Documented time point: naive CD8 control sorted from an acute-time-point sample. Sequencing was done on a sample of naive CD8+ T cells from PBMCs. All receptors come from a woman aged 18-29 years who spontaneously cleared hepatitis C infection.

In DNA, the CDR3 is TGCGCCAGCAGCCAGCCTCGCAGGGGGAGAGGAGAGACCCAGTACTTC. Its protein is CASSQPRRGRGETQYF. The chain uses TRBV4-1 and TRBJ2-5, with 7 positions matching TRBD1. In germline, CDR1 is MGHRA, CDR2 YSYEKL. The CDR3 has 16 amino acids. Losses at the gene ends were 3 bases for V and 4 bases for J; bases not matched to a gene: 11.

CDR3 amino acids: CASSLGRNEQFF. CDR3 coding DNA: TGTGCCAGCAGCTTGGGTCGCAATGAGCAGTTCTTC. This chain connects TRBV5-4 to TRBJ2-1; no clear D gene. The CDR3 sequence is 12 residues long. The V gene lost 0 bases and the J gene lost 6 bases, with 4 bases spanning the gap. CDR1 and CDR2 from the germline V gene are SGHNT and YYREEE (reference sequence).

The chain recombines TRBV27 with TRBJ1-2; unclear D gene. V lost 10 bases to trimming and J lost 5 bases, with 23 bases between them. Germline CDR1 is MNHEY and CDR2 is SMNVEV (reference sequence). CDR3 length: 15 residues. CDR3 sequence (DNA): TGTGCCACTTTTACCCCGGGCAAGACGGGATATGGCTACACCTTC. It encodes CATFTPGKTGYGYTF.

V usage is TRBV6-6 and J usage is TRBJ2-2; no definite D call. This CDR3 contains 15 residues. The germline V gene encodes CDR1 MNHNY and CDR2 SVGAGI (reference sequence). Trimming cost V 6 bases and J 4 bases, with 15 bases left between them. The CDR3 coding sequence is TGTGCCAGCAGCGGTGGGATCCTGGGCACCGGGGAGCTGTTTTTT. Its translation is CASSGGILGTGELFF.

The chain combines TRBV11-2 with TRBJ2-7; 13 bases agree with TRBD2. This CDR3 is 17 amino acids long. Germline CDR1 SGHAT, CDR2 FQNNGV. V lost 5 bases and J lost 1; bases outside the gene matches: 8. DNA for the CDR3: TGTGCCAGCAGCCCAGGACTAGCGGGAGTTACGTCCTACGAGCAGTACTTC. It yields the protein CASSPGLAGVTSYEQYF.

This rearrangement joins TRBV6-6 to TRBJ1-5; D is unresolved. This CDR3 is 16 amino acids long. V lost 3 bases and J 3 bases, leaving 15 bases between the germline ends. Germline V gene data show CDR1 as MNHNY and CDR2 as SVGAGI (reference sequence). CDR3 DNA sequence: TGTGCCAGCAGTTATCTAGTCGTGGATTTCAATCAGCCCCAGCATTTT. Translated, it gives CASSYLVVDFNQPQHF.

This chain joins TRBV4-1 and TRBJ2-2, with unresolved D. The CDR3 extends over 16 amino acids. Germline CDR1 is MGHRA and CDR2 is YSYEKL. The V end lost 7 bases, the J end lost 0 bases, and 15 bases lay between the germline ends. The CDR3 spells CASTTVVAANTGELFF. In DNA, the CDR3 is TGCGCCAGCACCACCGTCGTAGCTGCGAACACCGGGGAGCTGTTTTTT.